Listed below are T cell receptor beta chains from one sample, sequenced in a study of identical twins. MiXCR, run by TCRdb on the 5' RACE reads, gives a single entry per CDR3 protein. The repertoire holds 640,000 or so distinct CDR3 sequences, around 6% seen once, with around 2% in the top ten. The sequencing sample was made of naive T cells sorted from blood. Receptors originate from a man aged 18-30 years in good health. Each CDR3 is given with its conserved first and last residue. Fields, in order: J gene, clone size, V gene, CDR3 protein. Rows may omit the clone size; those that give it use once, few, many or a size class.

j_gene: TRBJ2-2; abundance: few; v_gene: TRBV6-5; CDR3aa: CASSYSGQNTGELFF
j_gene: TRBJ1-2; abundance: many; v_gene: TRBV3-1; CDR3aa: CASSQGVGRERGYTF
j_gene: TRBJ2-1; abundance: few; v_gene: TRBV6-1; CDR3aa: CASTEPLGDYNEQFF
j_gene: TRBJ1-2; abundance: many; v_gene: TRBV29-1; CDR3aa: CSVFSGTSLYGYTF
j_gene: TRBJ2-2; abundance: many; v_gene: TRBV20-1; CDR3aa: CSTRSAVNTGELFF
j_gene: TRBJ1-1; abundance: few; v_gene: TRBV5-1; CDR3aa: CASSSIRSGTEAFF
j_gene: TRBJ1-5; abundance: -; v_gene: TRBV3-1; CDR3aa: CASSNQGQINQPQHF
j_gene: TRBJ1-1; abundance: many; v_gene: TRBV12-3/TRBV12-4; CDR3aa: CASRWRQNTEAFF
j_gene: TRBJ2-7; abundance: few; v_gene: TRBV15; CDR3aa: CATSRVDRGIYEQYF
j_gene: TRBJ2-7; abundance: many; v_gene: TRBV20-1; CDR3aa: CSARVGASGTREQYF
j_gene: TRBJ2-2; abundance: few; v_gene: TRBV6-1; CDR3aa: CARGTGYTGELFF
j_gene: TRBJ2-1; abundance: many; v_gene: TRBV3-1; CDR3aa: CASSQKLAGEEFF
j_gene: TRBJ1-5; abundance: -; v_gene: TRBV7-6; CDR3aa: CASSLGAGTDHNQPQHF
j_gene: TRBJ2-2; abundance: many; v_gene: TRBV6-4; CDR3aa: CASSDRASFSGELFF
j_gene: TRBJ1-1; abundance: few; v_gene: TRBV2; CDR3aa: CASDRAQGNTEAFF
j_gene: TRBJ2-3; abundance: many; v_gene: TRBV5-1; CDR3aa: CASSLVGGRASPDTQYF
j_gene: TRBJ1-3; abundance: few; v_gene: TRBV10-3; CDR3aa: CAISGAGAIYF
j_gene: TRBJ2-5; abundance: few; v_gene: TRBV11-2; CDR3aa: CASRAVGREWAQYF
j_gene: TRBJ1-2; abundance: few; v_gene: TRBV6-1; CDR3aa: CASSRATNYGYTF
j_gene: TRBJ2-4; abundance: -; v_gene: TRBV18; CDR3aa: CASSPPSSAKNIQYF
j_gene: TRBJ1-1; abundance: few; v_gene: TRBV12-3/TRBV12-4; CDR3aa: CASSPQGTTEAFF
j_gene: TRBJ2-7; abundance: few; v_gene: TRBV29-1; CDR3aa: CSGGLASYEQYF
j_gene: TRBJ2-2; abundance: many; v_gene: TRBV28; CDR3aa: CASRSTNTGELFF
j_gene: TRBJ2-2; abundance: many; v_gene: TRBV7-8; CDR3aa: CASSLYPGRKGTGELFF
j_gene: TRBJ2-5; abundance: few; v_gene: TRBV10-3; CDR3aa: CAISGAGRKETQYF
j_gene: TRBJ2-1; abundance: -; v_gene: TRBV29-1; CDR3aa: CSVGGRVLDEQFF
j_gene: TRBJ2-3; abundance: few; v_gene: TRBV9; CDR3aa: CASSVSRVTDTQYF
j_gene: TRBJ2-3; abundance: many; v_gene: TRBV6-1; CDR3aa: CASSELAGTDTQYF